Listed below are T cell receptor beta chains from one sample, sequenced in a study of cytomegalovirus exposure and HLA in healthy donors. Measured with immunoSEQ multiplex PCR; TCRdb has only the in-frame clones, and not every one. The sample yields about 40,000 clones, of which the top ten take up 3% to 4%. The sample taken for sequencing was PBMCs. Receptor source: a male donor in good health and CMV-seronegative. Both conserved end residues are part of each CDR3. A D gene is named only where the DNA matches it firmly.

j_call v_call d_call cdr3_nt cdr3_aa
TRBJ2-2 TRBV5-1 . TGCGCCAGCAGCCCTAACAGGGTCCACACCGGGGAGCTGTTTTTT CASSPNRVHTGELFF
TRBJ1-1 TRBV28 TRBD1 TGTGCCAGCAGTACCTACCCCCAGGGGGGCACTGAAGCTTTCTTT CASSTYPQGGTEAFF
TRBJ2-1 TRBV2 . TGTGCCAGCAGCCGGAGGGACTTGGACTACAATGAGCAGTTCTTC CASSRRDLDYNEQFF
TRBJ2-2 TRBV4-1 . TGCGCCAGCAGCCAACCGCGGAGTCCCGGGGAGCTGTTTTTT CASSQPRSPGELFF
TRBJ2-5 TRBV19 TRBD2 TGTGCCAGTAGCCTTTCTAGCGGGGGGTCCCTTAAGGTGAACTTC CASSLSSGGSLKVNF
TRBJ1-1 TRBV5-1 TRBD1 TGCGCCAGCAGCTTGGGGGGGACAGGGATTGAAGCTTTCTTT CASSLGGTGIEAFF
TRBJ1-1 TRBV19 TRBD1 TGTGCCAGTAGCGATGACAGGGGAACAAATCGATTT CASSDDRGTNRF
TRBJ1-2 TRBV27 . TGTGCCAGCAGTCCCAGGGGCAGCCTTTATGGCTACACCTTC CASSPRGSLYGYTF
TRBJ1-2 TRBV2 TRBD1 TGTGCCAGCCGGAGGACAGGGGGGCGCGGCTACACCTTC CASRRTGGRGYTF
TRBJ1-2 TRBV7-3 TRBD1 TGTGCCAGCAGCTCAGGGGGCGCTGGCTACACCTTC CASSSGGAGYTF
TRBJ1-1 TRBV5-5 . TGTGCCAGCAGCCCACGTGTGGCCACTGAAGCTTTCTTT CASSPRVATEAFF
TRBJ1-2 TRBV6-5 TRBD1 TGTGCCAGCAGTTCCCTGATGACAGGGTCTGGCTACACCTTC CASSSLMTGSGYTF
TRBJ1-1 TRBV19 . TGTGCCAGTAGTTCCCAGGCGAACACTGAAGCTTTCTTT CASSSQANTEAFF
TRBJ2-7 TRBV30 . TGTGCCTGGGATCTGACGGAACGGAGCTACGAGCAGTACTTC CAWDLTERSYEQYF
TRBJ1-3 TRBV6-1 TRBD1 TGTGCCAGCAGTGAAGCTAGGGACAGGGGGCTACGGGGAAACACCATATATTTT CASSEARDRGLRGNTIYF
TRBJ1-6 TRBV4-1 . TGCGCCAGCAGCCAGATAAGGGGACAAGCATATTCACCCCTCCACTTT CASSQIRGQAYSPLHF
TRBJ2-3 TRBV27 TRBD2 TGTGCCAGCAGTTTCCGGGACTACGGCACAGATACGCAGTATTTT CASSFRDYGTDTQYF
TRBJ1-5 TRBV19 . TGTGCCACCCAAGGGGAGGGCAGGACCCAGCCCCAGCATTTT CATQGEGRTQPQHF
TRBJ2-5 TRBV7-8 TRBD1 TGTGCCAGCAGCAAGAACAGGGGACAAGGGACCCAGTACTTC CASSKNRGQGTQYF
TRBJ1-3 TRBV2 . TGTGCCAGCAGTAACAAACAGGTTCTTCGCGGAAACACCATATATTTT CASSNKQVLRGNTIYF
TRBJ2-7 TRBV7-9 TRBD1 TGTGCCAGCAGCCCTAGGGGGACAGGACCTTACGAGCAGTACTTC CASSPRGTGPYEQYF
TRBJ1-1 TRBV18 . TGTGCCAGCTCACCACAGAGAGAGAACACTGAAGCTTTCTTT CASSPQRENTEAFF
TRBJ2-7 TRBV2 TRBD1 TGTGCCAGCAGTATGGACAGGAACTACGAGCAGTACTTC CASSMDRNYEQYF